Reported below is one T cell receptor beta chain. Its specificity is not known. Using immunoSEQ multiplex PCR, the repertoire was profiled, and TCRdb retains in-frame clones only, with some absent. The repertoire holds under 45,000 clones, with roughly 65% as singletons. This sample was taken from a study of PD-1 blockade in classical Hodgkin lymphoma. Overall study results and limits: Although disease activity or prior therapy may be involved, causes of the repertoire differences remain undefined. Before treatment, complete responders showed about the same diversity as newly diagnosed patients. In newly diagnosed patients, baseline TCR diversity was reportedly below that of healthy donors.

CDR3 length equals 13 residues. V gave up 6 bases and J gave up 2 bases, with 11 bases separating them. CDR1 is KGHSH, CDR2 LQKENI, per germline. Sample time point: cycle 4 day 1 (C4D1), after 6 weeks of nivolumab. All trial patients relapsed after autologous stem cell transplantation. The sample was peripheral blood mononuclear cells (PBMCs), taken before the fourth cycle of nivolumab. The rearrangement joins TRBV18 to TRBJ2-7; D gene unclear. This sequence originates from a human donor with classical Hodgkin lymphoma. CDR3 sequence (DNA): TGTGCCAGCTCTACCGGGTTAACCTACGAGCAGTACTTC. As protein: CASSTGLTYEQYF.